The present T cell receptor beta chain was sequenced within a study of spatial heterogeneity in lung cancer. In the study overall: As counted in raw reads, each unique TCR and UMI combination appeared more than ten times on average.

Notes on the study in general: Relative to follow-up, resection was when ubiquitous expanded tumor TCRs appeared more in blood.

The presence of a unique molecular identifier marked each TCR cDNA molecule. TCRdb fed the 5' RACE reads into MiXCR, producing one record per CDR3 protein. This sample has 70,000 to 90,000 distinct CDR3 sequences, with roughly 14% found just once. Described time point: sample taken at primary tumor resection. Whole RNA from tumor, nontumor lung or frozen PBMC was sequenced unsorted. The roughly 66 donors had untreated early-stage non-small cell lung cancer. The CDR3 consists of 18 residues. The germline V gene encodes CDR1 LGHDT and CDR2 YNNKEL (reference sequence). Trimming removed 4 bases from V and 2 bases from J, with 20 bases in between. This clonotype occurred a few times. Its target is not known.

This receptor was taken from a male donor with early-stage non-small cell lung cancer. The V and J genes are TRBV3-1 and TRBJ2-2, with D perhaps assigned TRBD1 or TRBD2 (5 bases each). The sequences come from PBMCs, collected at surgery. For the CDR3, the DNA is TGTGCCAGCAGCCCCGGTAGGGGAGCGGATGTCAACACCGGGGAGCTGTTTTTT. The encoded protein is CASSPGRGADVNTGELFF.